This record looks at one TCR beta chain sequence and its context. No antigen is known for it. Losses at the gene ends were 0 bases for V and 3 bases for J; bases not matched to a gene: 5. Germline CDR1 and CDR2: KGHDR and SFDVKD. The CDR3 covers 17 residues. The data were taken from a study of T-cell memory formation after mild COVID-19. Study as a whole: Largely, the TCR clusters proved donor specific. General observations from the study: CD4/CD8 balance held among clones contracting day 15 to 85, and later expanders leaned CD4+. The CD4+ clones that contracted clustered mainly within CM and EM, and the CD8+ clones concentrated in EMRA.

TCRdb re-called the 5' RACE reads with MiXCR, one entry per CDR3 protein. The sample has almost 350,000 distinct CDR3 sequences, 20% to 25% seen once. The TCR was taken from a man younger than 35 who had mild COVID-19 (a few samples of this study predate the infection). Cell type and time point are not known. The chain links TRBV24-1 to TRBJ2-3; the match to TRBD2 covers 10 bases. Material for sequencing was PBMCs or a T cell subset sorted from them (not recorded which). CDR3 region: CATSDLQTSGATDTQYF. Here the CDR3 DNA reads TGTGCCACCAGTGATTTGCAAACTAGCGGGGCGACAGATACGCAGTATTTT.